This paragraph covers one T cell receptor beta chain sequence. Sequencing was performed with immunoSEQ multiplex PCR; in TCRdb, only in-frame clones are kept and a portion is missing. The table shows 95,000 to 150,000 clones, with 93% occurring only once. The CDR3 is 13 amino acids. Germline CDR1 MNHEY, CDR2 SVGAGI. Trimming shortened V by 5 bases and J by 2 bases, and 9 bases separated the two germline ends. The data stem from a study of OX40 agonist ivuxolimab in advanced cancers. Study background: Patients in dose escalation had liver, melanoma, kidney or head and neck cancers. The dose-escalation cohort was just under 85% male, with a mean age of approximately 62 years, ranging about 23 to 79.

At baseline, cycle 4 day 1, and cycle 7 day 1, blood was sampled. The clonotype comes from an adult with an advanced solid tumor such as melanoma, head and neck, liver or kidney cancer. This chain uses TRBV6-5 with TRBJ2-5; D is unresolved. The sequencing used CD4+ or CD8+ T cells sorted from blood, collected in a trial of the OX40 agonist ivuxolimab. The CDR3 is CASSVAQQETQYF. DNA for the CDR3: TGTGCCAGCAGTGTCGCCCAGCAAGAGACCCAGTACTTC.